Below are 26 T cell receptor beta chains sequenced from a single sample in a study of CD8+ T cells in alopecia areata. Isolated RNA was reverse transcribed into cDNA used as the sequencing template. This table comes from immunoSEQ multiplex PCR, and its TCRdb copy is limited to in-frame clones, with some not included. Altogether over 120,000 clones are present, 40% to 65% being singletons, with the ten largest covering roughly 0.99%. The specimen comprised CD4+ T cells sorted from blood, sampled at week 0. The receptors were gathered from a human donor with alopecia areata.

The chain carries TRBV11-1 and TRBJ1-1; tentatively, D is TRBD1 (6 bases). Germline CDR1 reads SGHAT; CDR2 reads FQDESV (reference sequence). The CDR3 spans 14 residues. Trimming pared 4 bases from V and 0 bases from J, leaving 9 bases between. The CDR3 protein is CASSSQGMNTEAFF. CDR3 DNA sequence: TGTGCCAGCAGCTCTCAGGGGATGAACACTGAAGCTTTCTTT.

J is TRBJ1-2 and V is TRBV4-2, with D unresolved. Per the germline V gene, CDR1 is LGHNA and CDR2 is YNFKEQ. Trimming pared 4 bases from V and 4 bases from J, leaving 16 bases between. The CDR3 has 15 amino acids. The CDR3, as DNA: TGTGCCAGCAGCCGTCTTTTGGGAAGCGGCTATGGCTACACCTTC. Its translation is CASSRLLGSGYGYTF.

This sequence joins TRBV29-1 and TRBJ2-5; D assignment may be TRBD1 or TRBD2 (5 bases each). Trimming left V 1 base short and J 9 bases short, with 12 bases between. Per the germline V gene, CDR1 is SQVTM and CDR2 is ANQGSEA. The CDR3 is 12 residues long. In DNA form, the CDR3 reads TGCAGCGTTGAAGCAGGGCCGAGGGCCCAGTACTTC. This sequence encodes CSVEAGPRAQYF.

CDR3 protein: CATSRGHDGYTF. DNA for the CDR3: TGTGCCACCAGCAGAGGCCATGACGGCTACACCTTC. The chain carries TRBV15 and TRBJ1-2; D gene ambiguous. Between the trimmed V and J ends, which lost 1 base and 8 bases, there was a span of 8 bases. The CDR3 is 12 residues long. The germline CDR1 and CDR2 sequences are LNHNV and YYDKDF (reference sequence).

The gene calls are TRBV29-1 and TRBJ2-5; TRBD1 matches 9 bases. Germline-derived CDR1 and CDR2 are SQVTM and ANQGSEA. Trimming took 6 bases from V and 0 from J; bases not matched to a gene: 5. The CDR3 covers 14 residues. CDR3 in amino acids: CSVARDRDQETQYF. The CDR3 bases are TGCAGCGTGGCCCGGGACAGGGACCAAGAGACCCAGTACTTC.

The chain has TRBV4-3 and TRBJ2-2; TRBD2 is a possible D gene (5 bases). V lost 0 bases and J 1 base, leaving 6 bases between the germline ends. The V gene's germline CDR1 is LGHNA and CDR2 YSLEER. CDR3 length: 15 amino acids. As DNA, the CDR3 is TGCGCCAGCAGCCAAGATCGGGGGAACACCGGGGAGCTGTTTTTT. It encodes CASSQDRGNTGELFF.

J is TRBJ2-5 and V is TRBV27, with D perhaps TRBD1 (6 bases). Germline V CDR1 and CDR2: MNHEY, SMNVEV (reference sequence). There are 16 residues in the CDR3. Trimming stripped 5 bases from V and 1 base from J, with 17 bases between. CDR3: CASSPRQTGLQETQYF. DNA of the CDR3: TGTGCCAGCAGTCCCCGGCAAACAGGGCTCCAAGAGACCCAGTACTTC.

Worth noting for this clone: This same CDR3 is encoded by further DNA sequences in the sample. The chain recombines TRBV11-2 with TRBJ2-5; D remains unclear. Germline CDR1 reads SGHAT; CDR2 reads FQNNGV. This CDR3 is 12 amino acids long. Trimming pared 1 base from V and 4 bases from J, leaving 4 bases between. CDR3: CASSLVGETQYF. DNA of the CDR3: TGTGCCAGCAGCTTAGTGGGAGAGACCCAGTACTTC.

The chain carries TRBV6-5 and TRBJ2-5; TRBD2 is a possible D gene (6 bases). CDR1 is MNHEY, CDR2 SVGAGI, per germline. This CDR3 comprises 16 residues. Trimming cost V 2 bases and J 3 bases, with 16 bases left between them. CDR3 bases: TGTGCCAGCAGTTACGGCACGGGAGCGGTAGAAGAGACCCAGTACTTC. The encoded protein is CASSYGTGAVEETQYF.

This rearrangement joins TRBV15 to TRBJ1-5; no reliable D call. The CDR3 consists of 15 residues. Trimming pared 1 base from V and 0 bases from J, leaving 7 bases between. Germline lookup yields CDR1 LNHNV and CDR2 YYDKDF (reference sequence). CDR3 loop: CATSRAGDSNQPQHF. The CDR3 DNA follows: TGTGCCACCAGCAGAGCAGGAGATAGCAATCAGCCCCAGCATTTT.

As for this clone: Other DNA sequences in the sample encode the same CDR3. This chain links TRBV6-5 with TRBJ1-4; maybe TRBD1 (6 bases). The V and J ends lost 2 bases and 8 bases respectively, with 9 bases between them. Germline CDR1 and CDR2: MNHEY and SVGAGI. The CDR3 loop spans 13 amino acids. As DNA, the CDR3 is TGTGCCAGCAGTTACCTTCAGGGGGAAAAACTGTTTTTT. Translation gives CASSYLQGEKLFF.

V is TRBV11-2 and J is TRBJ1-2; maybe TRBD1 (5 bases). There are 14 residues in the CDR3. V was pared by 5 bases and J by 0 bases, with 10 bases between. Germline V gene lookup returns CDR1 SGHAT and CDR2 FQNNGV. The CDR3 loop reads CASSMTVANYGYTF. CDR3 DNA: TGTGCCAGCAGCATGACAGTAGCTAACTATGGCTACACCTTC.

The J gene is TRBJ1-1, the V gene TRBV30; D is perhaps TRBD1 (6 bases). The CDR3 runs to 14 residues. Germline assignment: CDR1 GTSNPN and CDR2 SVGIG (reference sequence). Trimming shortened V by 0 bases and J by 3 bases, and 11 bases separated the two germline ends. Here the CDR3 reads CAWSVHRADTEAFF. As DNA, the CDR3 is TGTGCCTGGAGTGTACACAGGGCGGACACTGAAGCTTTCTTT.

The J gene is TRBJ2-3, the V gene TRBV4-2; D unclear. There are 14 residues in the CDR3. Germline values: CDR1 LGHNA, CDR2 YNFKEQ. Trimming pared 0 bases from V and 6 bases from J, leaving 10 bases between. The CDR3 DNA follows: TGTGCCAGCAGCCAAGATCAGGACGAGGATACGCAGTATTTT. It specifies CASSQDQDEDTQYF.

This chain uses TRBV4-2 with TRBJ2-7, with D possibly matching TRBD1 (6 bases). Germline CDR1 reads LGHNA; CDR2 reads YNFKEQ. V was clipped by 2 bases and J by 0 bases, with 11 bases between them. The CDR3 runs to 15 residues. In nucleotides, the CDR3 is TGTGCCAGCAGCCAAAGAACAGGGAACTCCTACGAGCAGTACTTC. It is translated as CASSQRTGNSYEQYF.

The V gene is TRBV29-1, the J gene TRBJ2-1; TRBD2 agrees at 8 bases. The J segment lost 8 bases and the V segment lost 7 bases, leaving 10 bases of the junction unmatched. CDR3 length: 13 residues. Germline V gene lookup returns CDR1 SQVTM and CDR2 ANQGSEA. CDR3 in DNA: TGCAGCGCAAAGAGCGGGAGCTTCGATGAGCAGTTCTTC. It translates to CSAKSGSFDEQFF.

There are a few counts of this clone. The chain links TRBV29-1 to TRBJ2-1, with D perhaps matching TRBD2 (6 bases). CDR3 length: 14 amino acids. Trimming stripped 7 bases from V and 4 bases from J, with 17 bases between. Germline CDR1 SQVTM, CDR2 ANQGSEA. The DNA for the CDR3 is TGCAGCGCAGACTCCGGGGGATTTTACAATGAGCAGTTCTTC. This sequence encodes CSADSGGFYNEQFF.

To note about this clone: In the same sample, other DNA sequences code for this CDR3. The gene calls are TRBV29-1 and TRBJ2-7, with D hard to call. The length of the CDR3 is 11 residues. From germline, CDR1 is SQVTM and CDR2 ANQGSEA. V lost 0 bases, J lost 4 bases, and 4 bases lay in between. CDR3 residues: CSVEEGYEQYF. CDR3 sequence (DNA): TGCAGCGTTGAAGAGGGGTACGAGCAGTACTTC.

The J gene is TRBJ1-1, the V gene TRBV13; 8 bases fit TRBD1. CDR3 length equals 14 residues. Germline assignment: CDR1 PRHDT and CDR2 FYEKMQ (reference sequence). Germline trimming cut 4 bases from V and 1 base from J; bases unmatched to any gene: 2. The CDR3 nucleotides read TGTGCCAGCAGCTCGGACAGGGAGAACACTGAAGCTTTCTTT. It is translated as CASSSDRENTEAFF.

The CDR3 protein is CASSSQTGATYEQYF. DNA for the CDR3: TGTGCCAGCAGCTCGCAGACAGGAGCGACCTACGAGCAGTACTTC. The chain links TRBV5-5 to TRBJ2-7; TRBD1 might be the D (6 bases). V was trimmed by 3 bases and J by 2 bases, leaving 15 bases between them. Germline CDR1 reads SGHKS; CDR2 reads YYEKEE (reference sequence). The CDR3 totals 15 residues.

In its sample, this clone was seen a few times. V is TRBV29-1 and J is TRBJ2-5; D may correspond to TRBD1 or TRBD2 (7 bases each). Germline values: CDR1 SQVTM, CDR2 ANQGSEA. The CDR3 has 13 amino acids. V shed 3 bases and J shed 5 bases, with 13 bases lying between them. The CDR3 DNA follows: TGCAGCGTTGAGCAGGGGGGGCGGGAGACCCAGTACTTC. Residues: CSVEQGGRETQYF.

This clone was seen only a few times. CDR3 DNA sequence: TGTGCCTGGAGTGTACCTCGCGGGGGTTACACTGAAGCTTTCTTT. Translated, it gives CAWSVPRGGYTEAFF. This chain connects TRBV30 to TRBJ1-1; perhaps TRBD1 as D (5 bases). This CDR3 is built from 15 residues. V was trimmed by 0 bases and J by 3 bases, leaving 14 bases between them. The germline gives CDR1 GTSNPN, CDR2 SVGIG (reference sequence). The variable domain in full, with the rest retrieved from reference TRBV30 and TRBJ1-1, is SQTIHQWPATLVQPVGSPLSLECTVEGTSNPNLYWYRQAAGRGLQLLFYSVGIGQISSEVPQNLSASRPQDRQFILSSKKLLLSDSGFYLCAWSVPRGGYTEAFFGQGTRLTVV.

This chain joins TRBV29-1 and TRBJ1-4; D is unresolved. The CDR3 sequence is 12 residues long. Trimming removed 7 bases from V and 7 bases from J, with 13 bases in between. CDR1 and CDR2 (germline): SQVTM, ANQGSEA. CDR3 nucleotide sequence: TGCAGCGCGGGGTCTAGGGCTGAAAAACTGTTTTTT. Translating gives CSAGSRAEKLFF.

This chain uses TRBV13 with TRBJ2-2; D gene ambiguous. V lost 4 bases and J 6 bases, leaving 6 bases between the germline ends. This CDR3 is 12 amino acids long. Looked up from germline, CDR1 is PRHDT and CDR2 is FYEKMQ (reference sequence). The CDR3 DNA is TGTGCCAGCAGCTACAGAGCCGGGGAGCTGTTTTTT. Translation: CASSYRAGELFF.

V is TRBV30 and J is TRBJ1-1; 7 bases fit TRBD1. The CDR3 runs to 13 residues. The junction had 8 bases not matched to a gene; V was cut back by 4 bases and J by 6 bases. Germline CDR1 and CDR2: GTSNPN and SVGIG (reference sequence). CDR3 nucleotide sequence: TGTGCCTGGACCGAGGGGGCATGGGCTGAAGCTTTCTTT. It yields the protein CAWTEGAWAEAFF.

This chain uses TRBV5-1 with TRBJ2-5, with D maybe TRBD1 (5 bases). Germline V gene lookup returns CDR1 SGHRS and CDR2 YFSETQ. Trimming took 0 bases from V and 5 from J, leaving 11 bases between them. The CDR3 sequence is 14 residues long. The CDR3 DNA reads TGCGCCAGCAGCTTGGGACAGCTGGGGGAGACCCAGTACTTC. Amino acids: CASSLGQLGETQYF. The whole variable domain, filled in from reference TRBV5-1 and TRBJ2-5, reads KAGVTQTPRYLIKTRGQQVTLSCSPISGHRSVSWYQQTPGQGLQFLFEYFSETQRNKGNFPGRFSGRQFSNSRSEMNVSTLELGDSALYLCASSLGQLGETQYFGPGTRLLVL.